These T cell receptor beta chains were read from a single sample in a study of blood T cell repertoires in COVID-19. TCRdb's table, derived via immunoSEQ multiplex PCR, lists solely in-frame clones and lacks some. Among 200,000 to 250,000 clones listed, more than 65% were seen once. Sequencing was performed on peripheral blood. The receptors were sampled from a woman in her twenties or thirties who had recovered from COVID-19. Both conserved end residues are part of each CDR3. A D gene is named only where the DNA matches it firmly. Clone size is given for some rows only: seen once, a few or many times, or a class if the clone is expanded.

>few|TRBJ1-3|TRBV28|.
CASSFMGGGNTIYF
TGTGCCAGCAGTTTCATGGGGGGTGGAAACACCATATATTTT
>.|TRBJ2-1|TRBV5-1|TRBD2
CASSFLATSGIKNEQFF
TGCGCCAGCAGCTTTCTCGCGACTAGCGGTATAAAAAATGAGCAGTTCTTC
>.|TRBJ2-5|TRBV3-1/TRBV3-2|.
CASSLSRDKAWEETQYF
TGTGCCAGCAGCCTAAGCAGGGACAAGGCTTGGGAAGAGACCCAGTACTTC
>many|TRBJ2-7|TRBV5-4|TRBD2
CASSPGTSGTYEQYF
TGTGCCAGCAGCCCCGGGACTAGCGGGACCTACGAGCAGTACTTC
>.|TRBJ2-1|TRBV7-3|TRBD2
CASSGGLAGGESYNEQFF
TGTGCCAGCAGCGGTGGGCTAGCGGGAGGGGAGTCCTACAATGAGCAGTTCTTC
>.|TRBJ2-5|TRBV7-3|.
CASSLNGQFSPTETQYF
TGTGCCAGCAGCCTAAACGGACAGTTCTCTCCGACCGAGACCCAGTACTTC
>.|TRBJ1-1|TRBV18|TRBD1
CASSPGDSRNTEAFF
TGTGCCAGCTCACCAGGGGACAGCAGGAACACTGAAGCTTTCTTT
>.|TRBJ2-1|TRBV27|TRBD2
CASSLTGTSFNEQFF
TGTGCCAGCAGCCTCACCGGGACTAGCTTTAATGAGCAGTTCTTC
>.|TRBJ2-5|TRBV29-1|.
CSVEGFLGQLQETQYF
TGCAGCGTTGAGGGGTTTTTAGGACAGCTCCAAGAGACCCAGTACTTC
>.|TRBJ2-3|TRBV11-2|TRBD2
CASSLVGGRGSTDTQYF
TGTGCCAGCAGCTTAGTCGGCGGGAGAGGGAGCACAGATACGCAGTATTTT
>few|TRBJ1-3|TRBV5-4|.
CASSLGGPITGNTIYF
TGTGCCAGCAGCTTGGGAGGGCCCATCACTGGAAACACCATATATTTT
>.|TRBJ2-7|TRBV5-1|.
CASSLGLPSYEQYF
TGCGCCAGCAGCTTGGGACTACCTTCCTACGAGCAGTACTTC
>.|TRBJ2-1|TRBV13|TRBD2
CASSPGTSGSQGQFF
TGTGCCAGCAGCCCCGGGACTAGCGGATCTCAAGGGCAGTTCTTC
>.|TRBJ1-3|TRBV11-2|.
CASSTQPGNTIYF
TGTGCCAGCAGCACACAACCTGGAAACACCATATATTTT
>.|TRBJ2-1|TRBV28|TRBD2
CASRGLAGEYYNEQFF
TGTGCCAGCCGGGGACTAGCGGGAGAGTACTACAATGAGCAGTTCTTC
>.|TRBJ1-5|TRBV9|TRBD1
CASSASGGHNQPQHF
TGTGCCAGCAGCGCTTCAGGGGGCCACAATCAGCCCCAGCATTTT
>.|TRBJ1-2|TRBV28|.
CASSLVGAGGYTF
TGTGCCAGCAGTTTAGTGGGGGCGGGCGGCTACACCTTC
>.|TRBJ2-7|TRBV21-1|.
CASSPQVKGGLQYF
TGTGCCAGCAGCCCTCAGGTAAAGGGCGGGTTGCAGTACTTC
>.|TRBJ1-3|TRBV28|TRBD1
CASSWTGVFSGNTIYF
TGTGCCAGCAGTTGGACAGGGGTTTTCTCTGGAAACACCATATATTTT
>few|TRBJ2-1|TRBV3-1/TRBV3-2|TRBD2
CASSRTSGRNEQFF
TGTGCCAGCAGCCGGACTAGCGGGAGGAATGAGCAGTTCTTC
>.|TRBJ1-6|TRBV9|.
CASRRAGDNSPLHF
TGTGCCAGCAGGAGGGCGGGAGATAATTCACCCCTCCACTTT
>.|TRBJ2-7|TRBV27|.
CASSRDSNILYEQYF
TGTGCCAGCAGTAGGGACTCAAACATTTTATACGAGCAGTACTTC
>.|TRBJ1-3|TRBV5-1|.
CASSPGGQSSGNTIYF
TGCGCCAGCAGCCCGGGAGGCCAGTCCTCTGGAAACACCATATATTTT
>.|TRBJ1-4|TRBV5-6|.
CASSFAKSGDNEKLFF
TGTGCCAGCAGCTTTGCCAAGTCAGGTGATAATGAAAAACTGTTTTTT
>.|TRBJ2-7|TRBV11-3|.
CASSSRVF
TGTGCCAGCAGCTCACGGGTATTC
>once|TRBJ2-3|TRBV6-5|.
CASSPLSTDTQYF
TGTGCCAGCAGTCCCCTTAGCACAGATACGCAGTATTTT
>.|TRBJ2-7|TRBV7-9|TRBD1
CASSLSRDRGRHEQYF
TGTGCCAGCAGCTTAAGCCGGGACAGGGGGCGCCACGAGCAGTACTTC
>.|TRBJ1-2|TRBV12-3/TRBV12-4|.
CASSLDSYGYTF
TGTGCCAGCAGTTTGGACAGCTATGGCTACACCTTC
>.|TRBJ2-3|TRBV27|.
CASSTPVTSFVTDTQYF
TGTGCCAGCAGTACCCCTGTCACTAGTTTTGTTACAGATACGCAGTATTTT
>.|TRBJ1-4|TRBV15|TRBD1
CATSRRQGEKLFF
TGTGCCACCAGCAGAAGACAGGGTGAAAAACTGTTTTTT
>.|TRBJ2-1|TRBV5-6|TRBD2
CASSLISGNEQFF
TGTGCCAGCAGCTTAATTAGCGGGAATGAGCAGTTCTTC
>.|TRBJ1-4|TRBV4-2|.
CASSRSSNEKLFF
TGTGCCAGCAGCCGGAGTTCTAATGAAAAACTGTTTTTT
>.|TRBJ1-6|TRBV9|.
CASSPGLDSYAWSPLHF
TGTGCCAGCAGCCCAGGCCTGGACTCTTACGCATGGTCACCCCTCCACTTT
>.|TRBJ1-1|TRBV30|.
CAWSEGGTEAFF
TGTGCCTGGAGTGAAGGGGGCACTGAAGCTTTCTTT
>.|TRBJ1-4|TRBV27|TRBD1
CASGGQGNEKLFF
TGTGCCAGCGGGGGACAGGGGAATGAAAAACTGTTTTTT
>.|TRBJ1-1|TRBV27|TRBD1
CASSLFGTGTLNTEAFF
TGTGCCAGCAGTTTATTTGGGACAGGGACCTTGAACACTGAAGCTTTCTTT
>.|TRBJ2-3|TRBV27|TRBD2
CASSPTSGSADTQYF
TGTGCCAGCAGCCCGACTAGCGGGAGTGCAGATACGCAGTATTTT
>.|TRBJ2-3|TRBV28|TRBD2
CASSSLAGRGADTQYF
TGTGCCAGCAGTTCACTAGCGGGAAGGGGGGCAGATACGCAGTATTTT
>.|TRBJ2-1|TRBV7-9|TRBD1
CASSPPGQGAREQFF
TGTGCCAGCAGCCCTCCCGGACAGGGGGCTAGAGAGCAGTTCTTC
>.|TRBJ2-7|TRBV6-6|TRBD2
CASSHPSGAYEQYF
TGTGCCAGCAGTCATCCTAGCGGAGCCTACGAGCAGTACTTC
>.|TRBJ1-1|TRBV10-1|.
CASSESKSTEAFF
TGCGCCAGCAGTGAGTCCAAGAGCACTGAAGCTTTCTTT
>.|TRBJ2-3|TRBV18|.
CASSTQGGDTQYF
TGTGCCAGCTCAACCCAGGGTGGAGATACGCAGTATTTT